Each of the 7 T cell receptor beta chains below was sequenced from the same sample in a study of blood T cell repertoires in COVID-19. The method was immunoSEQ multiplex PCR; TCRdb's version includes in-frame clones alone and lacks a portion of them. The table records roughly 130,000 clones, around 87% of them present only once. The sequenced material came from peripheral blood. Every receptor here comes from a woman aged 55-70 years with acute or convalescent COVID-19.

The chain couples TRBV28 to TRBJ1-1, with TRBD1 as a possible D gene (6 bases). V was pared by 5 bases and J by 9 bases, with 25 bases between. Germline V CDR1 and CDR2: MDHEN, SYDVKM. This CDR3 comprises 16 residues. The CDR3 protein is CASSPVTTGLIRKAFF. CDR3 bases: TGTGCCAGCAGTCCAGTCACGACAGGCTTAATTCGGAAAGCTTTCTTT.

The chain uses TRBV2 and TRBJ2-3, with TRBD2 identical over 7 bases. Germline loops: CDR1 SNHLY, CDR2 FYNNEI. The CDR3 is made up of 15 amino acids. V shed 5 bases and J 4 bases; nucleotides not matched to a gene: 9. The CDR3 DNA reads as TGTGCCAGCAGTTCCAGCGGGATCGCCCCAGATACGCAGTATTTT. Its protein product is CASSSSGIAPDTQYF. Combining the CDR3 with reference TRBV2 and TRBJ2-3 gives the whole variable domain EPEVTQTPSHQVTQMGQEVILRCVPISNHLYFYWYRQILGQKVEFLVSFYNNEISEKSEIFDDQFSVERPDGSNFTLKIRSTKLEDSAMYFCASSSSGIAPDTQYFGPGTRLTVL.

The V and J genes are TRBV2 and TRBJ1-4, with D perhaps matching TRBD1 (6 bases). Germline V CDR1 and CDR2: SNHLY, FYNNEI. CDR3 length: 14 residues. V lost 6 bases and J lost 5, with 13 bases in between. CDR3 sequence (DNA): TGTGCCAGCAGGTTGAGGGACATAAATGAAAAACTGTTTTTT. It translates to CASRLRDINEKLFF.

In this sample, this clone turned up once. V usage is TRBV10-3 and J usage is TRBJ1-3; D gene unclear. The CDR3 has 11 amino acids. Germline CDR1 and CDR2: ENHRY and SYGVKD. V lost 8 bases to trimming and J lost 5 bases, with 7 bases between them. The CDR3 spells CAIGERNTIYF. In DNA, the CDR3 is TGTGCCATCGGAGAAAGAAACACCATATATTTT.

The chain joins TRBV6-6 to TRBJ2-6; 7 bases fit TRBD1. This CDR3 region has 15 residues. The germline CDR1 and CDR2 sequences are MNHNY and SVGAGI (reference sequence). V lost 5 bases, J lost 2 bases, and 3 bases stayed unmatched. The CDR3 nucleotides read TGTGCCAGCAGTACAGGGGTCGCTGGGGCCAACGTCCTGACTTTC. This sequence encodes CASSTGVAGANVLTF.

The chain is built from TRBV4-1 and TRBJ1-1; 7 positions agree with TRBD1. The CDR3 totals 16 residues. V gave up 0 bases and J gave up 5 bases; unmatched junction bases: 9. The germline V gene encodes CDR1 MGHRA and CDR2 YSYEKL. The CDR3 DNA reads as TGCGCCAGCAGCCAAGATCGGCAGGGGGGAAGAACTGAAGCTTTCTTT. It specifies CASSQDRQGGRTEAFF.

The rearrangement joins TRBV6-5 to TRBJ1-1; D unclear. V was pared by 1 base and J by 10 bases, with 16 bases between. There are 14 residues in the CDR3. The germline CDR1 and CDR2 sequences are MNHEY and SVGAGI. DNA of the CDR3: TGTGCCAGCAGTTACTTTAAAGCTCCCCTGATAGCTTTCTTT. This encodes CASSYFKAPLIAFF.